A single sample is the source of the 19 T cell receptor beta chains below, sequenced in a study of T cells in Graves' hyperthyroidism and ophthalmopathy. RNA transcripts yielded amplified TCR beta CDR3 regions. First-round RT-PCR of the TCR CDR3 relied on the HTBI primer set. TCRdb reprocessed the multiplex PCR reads via MiXCR and lists one record per CDR3 protein. This table holds hundreds of thousands of distinct CDR3 sequences, around 13% found once. What was sequenced was blood. The source of these receptors is a woman between 18 and 30 years old with Graves' hyperthyroidism.

This clonotype was counted at least ten times. The rearrangement joins TRBV6-6 to TRBJ2-7, with 7 bases aligning to TRBD1. The CDR3 is made up of 18 amino acids. Germline V gene sequence: CDR1 MNHNY, CDR2 SVGAGI (reference sequence). J gave up 2 bases and V 0 bases, and 13 bases lay outside the gene matches. The CDR3 DNA reads as TGTGCCAGCAGTTACTCGATGCCCATCGGGACAGAACCCTACGAGCAGTACTTC. Residues: CASSYSMPIGTEPYEQYF.

This clonotype was counted ten times or more. The rearrangement uses TRBV2 and TRBJ2-7; D call uncertain. V lost 6 bases to trimming and J lost 3 bases, with 6 bases between them. There are 11 residues in the CDR3. The germline V gene has CDR1 SNHLY and CDR2 FYNNEI. CDR3 DNA sequence: TGTGCCAGCAGGACCTACTACGAGCAGTACTTC. It translates to CASRTYYEQYF.

Ten or more counts support this clonotype. This rearrangement joins TRBV12-3 or TRBV12-4 to TRBJ2-4; D is ambiguous. Trimming took 6 bases from V and 1 from J, leaving 13 bases between them. This CDR3 has 15 residues. The CDR3 here is CASRFAGGAKNIQYF. The CDR3 coding sequence is TGTGCCAGCAGATTCGCCGGTGGGGCCAAAAACATTCAGTACTTC.

In this sample, this clonotype turned up many times. This rearrangement joins TRBV5-1 to TRBJ2-3, with TRBD2 matching over 10 bases. Germline loops: CDR1 SGHRS, CDR2 YFSETQ. This CDR3 is 15 amino acids long. V was clipped by 1 base and J by 4 bases; unmatched bases: 3. CDR3 in DNA: TGCGCCAGCAGCTTGACTAGCGGGGTAGCAGATACGCAGTATTTT. This codes for CASSLTSGVADTQYF.

The rearrangement joins TRBV5-6 to TRBJ1-2; perhaps TRBD1 as D (5 bases). The germline CDR1 and CDR2 sequences are SGHDT and YYEEEE. CDR3 length equals 13 residues. V was shortened by 4 bases and J by 13 bases, with 20 bases between the two germline ends. In nucleotides, the CDR3 is TGTGCCAGCAGCATTGGGGACGGAGCGATCTTCACCTTC. Translated: CASSIGDGAIFTF.

This clonotype was observed many times. This chain links TRBV30 with TRBJ2-7; 7 positions agree with TRBD2. Germline V lookup: CDR1 GTSNPN, CDR2 SVGIG (reference sequence). Unmatched junction bases numbered 13, after V lost 4 bases and J lost 4 bases. The CDR3 extends over 15 amino acids. The chain's CDR3 is CAWTAWEGLGYEQYF. In DNA form, the CDR3 reads TGTGCCTGGACCGCCTGGGAGGGTTTAGGGTACGAGCAGTACTTC.

This clonotype was recorded at least ten times. J is TRBJ1-1 and V is TRBV19, with 9 bases identical to TRBD1. There are 15 residues in the CDR3. In germline, CDR1 is LNHDA, CDR2 SQIVND (reference sequence). The junction had 6 bases not matched to a gene; V was cut back by 3 bases and J by 4 bases. This chain's CDR3 is CASSMKDRGGTEAFF. For the CDR3, the DNA is TGTGCCAGTAGTATGAAAGACAGGGGGGGCACTGAAGCTTTCTTT.

This clonotype appeared many times. The chain combines TRBV2 with TRBJ2-5; perhaps TRBD2 as D (5 bases). The CDR3 extends over 12 amino acids. V gave up 8 bases and J gave up 4 bases, with 11 bases separating them. CDR1 and CDR2 (germline): SNHLY, FYNNEI. The CDR3 nucleotides read TGTGCCAGCGCGGGCCACCCAGAGACCCAGTACTTC. Amino acids: CASAGHPETQYF.

This clonotype was seen at least ten times. Here the CDR3 reads CASRTPGLAGSTQYF. The CDR3 DNA reads TGTGCCAGCAGAACCCCGGGACTAGCGGGGTCTACGCAGTATTTT. The rearrangement joins TRBV12-3 or TRBV12-4 to TRBJ2-3; 13 bases agree with TRBD2. This CDR3 region has 15 residues. V gave up 6 bases and J gave up 8 bases; unmatched junction bases: 8.

This clonotype was detected many times. The V gene is TRBV28, the J gene TRBJ1-5, with TRBD1 matching 8 bases. The CDR3 runs 19 residues. V was pared by 6 bases and J by 0 bases, with 16 bases of the junction left unmatched. CDR1 MDHEN and CDR2 SYDVKM come from the germline V gene. The CDR3 is CASRPPGQGGGYSNQPQHF. For the CDR3, the DNA is TGTGCCAGCAGGCCTCCCGGACAGGGAGGGGGTTATAGCAATCAGCCCCAGCATTTT.

This clonotype was detected ten times or more. J is TRBJ2-7 and V is TRBV20-1; D perhaps matches TRBD1 (6 bases). V lost 1 base, J lost 6 bases, and 13 bases lay in between. The CDR3 spans 13 residues. Germline V gene sequence: CDR1 DFQATT, CDR2 SNEGSKA (reference sequence). The CDR3 bases are TGCAGTGCTAGAGCCCCGAGGGGGTTCGAGCAGTACTTC. This translates into CSARAPRGFEQYF.

This clonotype was detected only a few times. The J gene is TRBJ2-3, the V gene TRBV12-3 or TRBV12-4, with 8 bases identical to TRBD2. The CDR3 consists of 13 residues. With 9 bases clipped from V and 4 bases from J, the junction kept 6 bases outside the gene matches. In DNA form, the CDR3 reads TGTGCCAGTAAAGCGGGAGCTGCAGATACGCAGTATTTT. It codes for CASKAGAADTQYF.

This clonotype was found many times. The V gene is TRBV20-1, the J gene TRBJ2-1; 7 bases fit TRBD2. The CDR3 spans 19 residues. Germline V lookup: CDR1 DFQATT, CDR2 SNEGSKA (reference sequence). The J segment lost 7 bases and the V segment lost 1 base, leaving 22 bases of the junction unmatched. CDR3 nucleotide sequence: TGCAGTGCTAGAGCCCTAGGGGCTCCATTGCGGGAGTCGGCGAATGAGCAGTTCTTC. This sequence encodes CSARALGAPLRESANEQFF.

This clonotype was picked up many times. The chain has TRBV7-6 and TRBJ1-2; TRBD1 is a possible D gene (6 bases). Trimming took off 5 bases at V and 6 bases at J, with 16 bases between the two ends. The CDR3 has 14 residues. Per the germline V gene, CDR1 is SGHVS and CDR2 is FNYEAQ. CDR3 sequence reads: CASSPGTWVDGYTF. The CDR3 nucleotides read TGTGCCAGCAGCCCCGGGACATGGGTGGATGGCTACACCTTC. Full variable domain (outside the CDR3, taken from reference TRBV7-6 and TRBJ1-2): GAGVSQSPRYKVTKRGQDVALRCDPISGHVSLYWYRQALGQGPEFLTYFNYEAQQDKSGLPNDRFSAERPEGSISTLTIQRTEQRDSAMYRCASSPGTWVDGYTFGSGTRLTVV.

This clonotype was found a few times. A much larger clone differs from this one at a single base, so this may be a read error. The chain combines TRBV11-3 with TRBJ2-2; 11 nucleotides match TRBD2. This CDR3 comprises 16 residues. The germline CDR1 and CDR2 sequences are SGHNT and YENEEA. The CDR3 DNA reads as TGTGCCAGCAGCTCCGGGACTAGCGGCTCGGGCGGGGAGCTGGTTTTT. This encodes CASSSGTSGSGGELVF.

This clonotype was found many times. The V call is TRBV11-2, the J call TRBJ2-1; D may match TRBD1 or TRBD2 (5 bases each). With 6 bases removed from V and 4 bases from J, the gap between germline ends came to 22 bases. The CDR3 is made up of 17 amino acids. CDR1 is SGHAT and CDR2 is FQNNGV in the germline V gene. The CDR3 loop reads CASRSIRGASNYNEQFF. CDR3 DNA sequence: TGTGCCAGCAGATCTATAAGAGGGGCATCCAATTACAATGAGCAGTTCTTC.

The sample holds many counts of this clonotype. The chain joins TRBV5-1 to TRBJ2-2; no clear D gene. This CDR3 has 16 amino acids. V was pared by 0 bases and J by 3 bases, with 12 bases between. The V gene's germline CDR1 is SGHRS and CDR2 YFSETQ. This CDR3 reads CASSLAADSYTGELFF. The CDR3 coding sequence is TGCGCCAGCAGCTTGGCCGCCGACTCCTACACCGGGGAGCTGTTTTTT.

The V gene is TRBV6-1, the J gene TRBJ1-2, with 11 positions matching TRBD1. Trimming cost V 4 bases and J 6 bases; bases outside gene matches: 10. Germline V lookup: CDR1 MNHNS, CDR2 SASEGT. CDR3 length: 16 residues. CDR3 DNA: TGTGCCAGCAGTGCGGACAGGGGGCTTCGTAGGGATGGCTACACCTTC. Residues: CASSADRGLRRDGYTF.

This chain uses TRBV6-1 with TRBJ2-5; D may be TRBD1 (5 bases). CDR3 length: 15 amino acids. Trimming stripped 7 bases from V and 1 base from J, with 16 bases between. Germline values: CDR1 MNHNS, CDR2 SASEGT. Here the CDR3 reads CASKTGRPPQETQYF. Here the CDR3 DNA reads TGTGCCAGCAAAACAGGTCGTCCCCCCCAAGAGACCCAGTACTTC.